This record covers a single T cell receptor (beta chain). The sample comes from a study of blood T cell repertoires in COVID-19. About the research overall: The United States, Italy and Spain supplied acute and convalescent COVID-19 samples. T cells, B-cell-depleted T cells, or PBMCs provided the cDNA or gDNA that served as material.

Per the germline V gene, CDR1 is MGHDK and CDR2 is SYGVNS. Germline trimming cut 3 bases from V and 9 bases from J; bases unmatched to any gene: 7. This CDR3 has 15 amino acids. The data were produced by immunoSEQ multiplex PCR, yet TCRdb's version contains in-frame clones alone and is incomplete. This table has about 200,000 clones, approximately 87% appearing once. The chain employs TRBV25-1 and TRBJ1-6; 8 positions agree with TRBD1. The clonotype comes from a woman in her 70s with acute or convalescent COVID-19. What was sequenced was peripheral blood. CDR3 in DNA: TGTGCCAGCAGTGATTCAGGCAGGGGGCCTTCACCCCTCCACTTT. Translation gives CASSDSGRGPSPLHF.